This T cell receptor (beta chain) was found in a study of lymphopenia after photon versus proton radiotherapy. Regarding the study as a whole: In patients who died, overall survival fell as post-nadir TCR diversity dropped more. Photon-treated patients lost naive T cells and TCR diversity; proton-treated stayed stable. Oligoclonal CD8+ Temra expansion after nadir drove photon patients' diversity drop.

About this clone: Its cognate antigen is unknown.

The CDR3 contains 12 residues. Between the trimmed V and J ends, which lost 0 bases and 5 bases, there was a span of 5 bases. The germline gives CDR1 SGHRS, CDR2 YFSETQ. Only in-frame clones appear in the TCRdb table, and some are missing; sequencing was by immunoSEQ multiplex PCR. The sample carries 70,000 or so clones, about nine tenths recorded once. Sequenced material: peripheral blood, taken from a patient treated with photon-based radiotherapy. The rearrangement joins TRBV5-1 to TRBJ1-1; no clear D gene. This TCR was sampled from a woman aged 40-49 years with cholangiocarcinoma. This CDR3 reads CASSLVPTEAFF. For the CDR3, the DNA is TGCGCCAGCAGCTTGGTTCCTACTGAAGCTTTCTTT.